The 16 T cell receptor beta chains reported below all come from one sample, sequenced in a study of shared clonotypes between healthy human individuals. The naive CD8 population came from CD45RO-negative cells selected for CCR7, without terminally differentiated effector memory CD45RA+ cells. Profiling relied on immunoSEQ multiplex PCR, and the TCRdb table lists in-frame clones only, not all of them. The sample carries 2 million to 2.5 million clones, about 95% recorded once. The specimen sequenced was naive CD8+ T cells sorted from blood. The receptors were gathered from a young man in good health.

This rearrangement joins TRBV2 to TRBJ2-1; 8 bases agree with TRBD2. The V gene's germline CDR1 is SNHLY and CDR2 FYNNEI. CDR3 size: 14 residues. Trimming removed 7 bases from V and 5 bases from J; junction bases left unmatched: 7. The DNA for the CDR3 is TGTGCCAGCATTGAGCTAGCGGGCAACAATGAGCAGTTCTTC. Encoded protein: CASIELAGNNEQFF.

The rearrangement links TRBV7-9 to TRBJ2-7, with 11 bases lining up with TRBD1. Germline V gives CDR1 SEHNR, CDR2 FQNEAQ (reference sequence). This CDR3 region has 17 residues. Trimming took 5 bases from V and 0 from J; bases not matched to a gene: 9. The CDR3 sequence: CASSPRDRGTISYEQYF. The CDR3 DNA sequence: TGTGCCAGCAGCCCCCGGGACAGGGGGACTATCTCCTACGAGCAGTACTTC.

The chain combines TRBV27 with TRBJ1-1; maybe TRBD1 (6 bases). V gave up 5 bases and J gave up 4 bases, with 11 bases separating them. The CDR3 is 13 amino acids. Germline-derived CDR1 and CDR2 are MNHEY and SMNVEV (reference sequence). CDR3 sequence: CASSEQGSTEAFF. The CDR3, as DNA: TGTGCCAGCAGTGAACAGGGTAGCACTGAAGCTTTCTTT.

J is TRBJ2-1 and V is TRBV6-1; D not certain. In germline, CDR1 is MNHNS, CDR2 SASEGT. The V gene lost 2 bases and the J gene lost 4 bases, with 15 bases spanning the gap. This CDR3 has 16 residues. CDR3 nucleotides: TGTGCCAGCAGTGAAAGTGAGATCCCAGCGTACAATGAGCAGTTCTTC. Residues: CASSESEIPAYNEQFF.

The chain has TRBV6-1 and TRBJ1-4; D unclear. The CDR3 totals 15 residues. V was trimmed by 5 bases and J by 7 bases, leaving 17 bases between them. The germline gives CDR1 MNHNS, CDR2 SASEGT. The CDR3 nucleotides read TGTGCCAGCAGTCACCTCGGACCGGAGGGTGAAAAACTGTTTTTT. It encodes CASSHLGPEGEKLFF.

This chain uses TRBV7-6 with TRBJ2-7; D possibly matches TRBD1 or TRBD2 (5 bases each). Germline V gene sequence: CDR1 SGHVS, CDR2 FNYEAQ. CDR3 size: 14 residues. Trimming shortened V by 1 base and J by 5 bases, and 12 bases separated the two germline ends. CDR3 residues: CASSLEVRGHEQYF. CDR3 in DNA: TGTGCCAGCAGCTTAGAAGTTCGGGGACACGAGCAGTACTTC. The full variable domain, in which reference TRBV7-6 and TRBJ2-7 provide the parts outside the CDR3, is GAGVSQSPRYKVTKRGQDVALRCDPISGHVSLYWYRQALGQGPEFLTYFNYEAQQDKSGLPNDRFSAERPEGSISTLTIQRTEQRDSAMYRCASSLEVRGHEQYFGPGTRLTVT.

The V gene is TRBV6-5, the J gene TRBJ2-7; possible D gene TRBD2, 6 bases. This CDR3 has 12 residues. CDR1 and CDR2 (germline): MNHEY, SVGAGI. The V gene lost 6 bases and the J gene lost 6 bases, with 12 bases spanning the gap. As DNA, the CDR3 is TGTGCCAGCAGCCATGCCGGGGGCGAGCAGTACTTC. Protein: CASSHAGGEQYF.

The genes are TRBV9 and TRBJ2-5; tentatively, D is TRBD2 (5 bases). This CDR3 is 14 amino acids long. CDR1 is SGDLS, CDR2 YYNGEE, per germline. Trimming removed 3 bases from V and 1 base from J, with 10 bases in between. CDR3: CASSEEDFQETQYF. As DNA, the CDR3 is TGTGCCAGCAGCGAGGAGGACTTCCAAGAGACCCAGTACTTC.

The chain combines TRBV2 with TRBJ2-1; a possible D gene is TRBD2 (6 bases). V shed 3 bases and J shed 0 bases, with 9 bases lying between them. The germline V gene encodes CDR1 SNHLY and CDR2 FYNNEI. CDR3 length equals 15 residues. The CDR3 nucleotides read TGTGCCAGCAGTGATACCGGGAGCTCCTACAATGAGCAGTTCTTC. The encoded protein is CASSDTGSSYNEQFF.

This chain joins TRBV5-1 and TRBJ2-3; possible D gene TRBD2, 6 bases. Germline CDR1 is SGHRS and CDR2 is YFSETQ. V was trimmed by 2 bases and J by 2 bases, leaving 21 bases between them. The CDR3 is made up of 18 amino acids. The CDR3 coding sequence is TGCGCCAGCAGCTTCCTAACCACCGGGACTTCGAACACAGATACGCAGTATTTT. It yields the protein CASSFLTTGTSNTDTQYF.

Concerning this clone itself: Sequence at one end of the junction differs from germline and may be a read error. This rearrangement joins TRBV7-7 to TRBJ2-3, with D tentatively TRBD1 or TRBD2 (6 bases each). The CDR3 is 15 residues long. Looked up from germline, CDR1 is SSHAT and CDR2 is FNYEAQ (reference sequence). This CDR3 reads CASSRGDTRTDTQYF. The DNA of the CDR3 is TGTGCTAGCAGCCGCGGGGACACCCGCACAGATACGCAGTATTTT.

Of note for this clone: Additional DNA sequences in this sample encode the identical CDR3. The chain uses TRBV19 and TRBJ2-7; no definite D call. The CDR3 runs to 12 residues. Germline CDR1 is LNHDA and CDR2 is SQIVND (reference sequence). Trimming pared 8 bases from V and 0 bases from J, leaving 8 bases between. CDR3 sequence: CASGASSYEQYF. CDR3 in DNA: TGTGCCAGTGGAGCGAGCTCCTACGAGCAGTACTTC.

This chain connects TRBV29-1 to TRBJ1-2; D remains ambiguous. Trimming pared 0 bases from V and 7 bases from J, leaving 12 bases between. CDR1 and CDR2 from the germline V gene are SQVTM and ANQGSEA. This CDR3 is built from 13 residues. The CDR3 loop reads CSVEDMQSGGYTF. CDR3 in DNA: TGCAGCGTTGAAGATATGCAGTCGGGTGGCTACACCTTC.

The chain links TRBV6-5 to TRBJ2-1, with D unresolved. Germline V gene data show CDR1 as MNHEY and CDR2 as SVGAGI. The CDR3 contains 14 residues. V was cut by 5 bases and J by 2 bases, with 10 bases left in between. The CDR3 nucleotides read TGTGCCAGCAGTCCCAGGTTCCCCTACAATGAGCAGTTCTTC. Its translation is CASSPRFPYNEQFF.

The rearrangement links TRBV27 to TRBJ2-7, with 11 bases fitting TRBD2. This CDR3 is 13 amino acids long. CDR1 is MNHEY, CDR2 SMNVEV, per germline (reference sequence). The trim removed 7 bases at V and 6 bases at J, leaving 5 bases unmatched. The CDR3 sequence is CASTTSGGREQYF. The CDR3 DNA is TGTGCCAGCACCACTAGCGGGGGCCGCGAGCAGTACTTC.

The rearrangement uses TRBV7-9 and TRBJ1-2, with D possibly matching TRBD1 (5 bases). CDR1 is SEHNR and CDR2 is FQNEAQ in the germline V gene (reference sequence). CDR3 length: 14 amino acids. Trimming shortened V by 1 base and J by 8 bases, and 14 bases separated the two germline ends. The CDR3 nucleotides read TGTGCCAGCAGCTTAGTTGCCCAGGGATTCGGCTACACCTTC. Amino acids: CASSLVAQGFGYTF.